This T cell receptor beta chain was identified in a study of post-analysis software for immune sequencing data. Study summary: The study covered relapsing-remitting, secondary progressive and progressive-relapsing courses of multiple sclerosis.

V lost 0 bases and J 2 bases, leaving 20 bases between the germline ends. CDR1 is SGDLS and CDR2 is YYNGEE in the germline V gene. CDR3 length: 18 amino acids. Regarding the study as a whole: Significantly decreased normalized Chao1 diversity was recorded for multiple sclerosis patients relative to controls. Samples made in the same batch grouped tightly together by F measure. Relative to controls, patients had a handful of TRBV segments at higher frequency, with TRBV5-6, TRBV5-1 and TRBV20-1 among these.

Details on this clonotype: What it recognizes is unknown.

cDNA libraries for TCR beta contained unique molecular identifiers. Between roughly 0.9 and 11 million T cells gave rise to some 490,000 cDNA molecules. TCRdb reprocessed the PCR reads via MiXCR and lists one record per CDR3 protein. The sample holds 600,000 to 700,000 distinct CDR3 sequences, 59% seen once. The chain combines TRBV9 with TRBJ1-2; D unresolved. This receptor was identified in a girl aged 2 to 10 with multiple sclerosis. The sequenced sample was blood. The CDR3: CASSVDPLHQSLNYGYTF. DNA for the CDR3: TGTGCCAGCAGCGTAGATCCGTTGCACCAGTCTTTAAACTATGGCTACACCTTC.